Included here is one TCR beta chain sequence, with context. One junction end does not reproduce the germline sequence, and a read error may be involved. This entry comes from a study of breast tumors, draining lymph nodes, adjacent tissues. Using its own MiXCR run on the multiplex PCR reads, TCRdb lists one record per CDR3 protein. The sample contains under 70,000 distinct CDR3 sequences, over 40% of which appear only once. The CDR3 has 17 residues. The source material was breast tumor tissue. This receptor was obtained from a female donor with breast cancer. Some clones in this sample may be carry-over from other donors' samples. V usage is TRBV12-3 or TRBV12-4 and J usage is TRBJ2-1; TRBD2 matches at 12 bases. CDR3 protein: CASSFNLRTSGVDEQCF. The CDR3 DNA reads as TGTGCCAGCAGCTTTAACCTACGGACTAGCGGGGTAGATGAGCAGTGCTTC.